The sequence of this TCR beta chain was determined in a study of blood T cell repertoires in COVID-19. Clones were read by immunoSEQ multiplex PCR, and TCRdb kept only the in-frame ones, dropping some. The table has 130,000 or so clones, about 86% seen once. V dropped 5 bases and J dropped 7 bases, with 10 bases sitting between them. Per the germline V gene, CDR1 is MNHEY and CDR2 is SVGEGT. The CDR3 contains 12 residues. The rearrangement links TRBV6-2 or TRBV6-3 to TRBJ2-3; possibly TRBD1 for D (6 bases). This TCR was recovered from a woman aged 55-75 years with acute or convalescent COVID-19. The sample was peripheral blood. The CDR3 loop reads CASSLRGNTQYF. CDR3 coding DNA: TGTGCCAGCAGTCTGAGGGGGAATACGCAGTATTTT.